This T cell receptor beta chain was retrieved from a study of glioma-infiltrating T cells after dendritic cell vaccination. This clone was detected many times. As yet, its antigen is unknown. The ends were cut back, 0 bases at V and 7 bases at J, with 10 bases in the middle. There are 13 residues in the CDR3. CDR1 and CDR2 from the germline V gene are SGHDT and YYEEEE. Study outcomes and limitations: No direct clonality-survival link was found; a diverse polyclonal response may matter.

The PCR used 60 V beta and 13 J beta primers. Only in-frame clones appear in the TCRdb table, and some are missing; sequencing was by immunoSEQ multiplex PCR. This sample yields roughly 100,000 clones, of which about 90% are seen a single time; roughly 2.5% belongs to the top ten. Time point described: after dendritic cell vaccination, including at tumor progression/relapse. Sequences were derived from blood, sampled after dendritic cell vaccination. This TCR came from a human donor with glioblastoma. This chain uses TRBV5-6 with TRBJ1-1; no clear D gene. CDR3 in DNA: TGTGCCAGCAGCTTGGGCAGTAATTTTGAAGCTTTCTTT. Translating gives CASSLGSNFEAFF.